This T cell receptor (beta chain) is from a study of T cells expressing NK-cell markers (dated by TCRdb to 2019 to 2021). Turning to the overall study: Three sorted T-cell subsets (CD3+CD56+NKG2C+, CD3+CD56+NKG2C- and CD3+CD56-NKG2C+) from fewer than 10 donors had their TCR beta-chain repertoires profiled. Among the eight sequenced donors, only one was HCMV-seronegative, while the other seven were HCMV-seropositive. All eight donors whose samples were sequenced were randomly selected healthy volunteers, three of them men and five women. Libraries were sequenced as 2 x 150 bp reads on Illumina HiSeq 2000/2500, MiSeq or NextSeq. Results and caveats for the whole study, not just this receptor: In roughly 6 donors, the dominant CD3+CD56+NKG2C+ clonotypes were among the top 10 CD8+ clonotypes and accounted for roughly 1.0-8% of CD8+ T cells. Those dominant clonotypes were again the most abundant among CD3+CD56-NKG2C+ cells in a handful of donors, at about 28.3-65%. Whether the expanded NKG2C-expressing T cell clones were specific for HCMV antigens remained unclear.

TCRdb records Illumina HiSeq 2000 as the sequencer. TCR beta cDNA libraries were made by 5'RACE template switching that added a universal primer site and unique molecular identifiers. cDNA synthesis was primed from the TCR beta constant segment, followed by two successive PCR amplification steps. For the original study's pipeline: MIGEC handled demultiplexing of the reads and grouping by UMI, while MiTCR was used to assemble and quantify clonotypes. Only TCR cDNA sequences supported by at least two reads were kept to exclude erroneous sequences. Downstream repertoire analysis used the tcR package, and clonotypes were matched across fractions by CDR3 nucleotide sequence plus V segment. VDJmatch was used to annotate antigen specificity against VDJdb, with one amino acid substitution allowed in CDR3. Each entry corresponds to one CDR3 protein sequence from reads that TCRdb reprocessed, and DNA is not given. The V and J calls and clone size are TCRdb's, not the authors'. This sample's clone table shows 500,000 to 700,000 distinct CDR3 sequences. The top ten clones comprise roughly 3.5% of the sample.

The CDR3 covers 17 residues, taking in both the cysteine and the phenylalanine. DNA for this receptor is not on file. Reading the germline V gene gives CDR1 ENHRY and CDR2 SYGVKD. About this clonotype: The clone's antigen remains unknown.

To determine HCMV serostatus, a commercial ELISA kit was used to detect HCMV-specific IgG in serum. Peripheral blood mononuclear cells were isolated from blood by Ficoll density gradient centrifugation. Rearrangement joined TRBV10-3 to TRBJ2-3; TCRdb names TRBD1, which stays unverified in the absence of DNA. The TCR originated in a man aged 18 to 29 in good health. Donor details come from another sample of the same person, matched by shared clones. The sequenced material came from blood T cells: a sorted CD56 or NKG2C T cell subset, CD4+ or CD8+ T cells, or bulk PBMC T cells (not recorded which). The CDR3 region has the sequence CAISEFRLRATADTQYF.